The clone carrying this T cell receptor (beta chain) was counted ten times or more. The investigators amplified TCR beta CDR3 regions from RNA transcripts. The HTBI primer set drove a first-round RT-PCR of the TCR CDR3. TCRdb passed the multiplex PCR reads through MiXCR, listing each CDR3 protein once. The repertoire has about 270,000 distinct CDR3 sequences, 20% to 30% of them found once; the top ten carry about 30%. The CDR3 is 15 amino acids. The germline V and J ends were trimmed by 0 bases and 2 bases, with 11 bases remaining between them. Germline CDR1 reads ENHRY; CDR2 reads SYGVKD. These data are taken from a study of T cells in Graves' hyperthyroidism and ophthalmopathy. PBMCs were obtained from approximately 9.2 ml fresh peripheral blood.

Sequences were obtained from blood. The source is a man between 35 and 55 years old with Graves' hyperthyroidism that later progressed to Graves' ophthalmopathy. The chain carries TRBV10-3 and TRBJ2-7, with D possibly being TRBD2 (6 bases). CDR3: CAISESRDGAYEQYF. The DNA for the CDR3 is TGTGCCATCAGTGAGTCGCGGGACGGCGCCTACGAGCAGTACTTC.